This T cell receptor beta chain comes out of a study of T cell responses to AZD1222 COVID-19 vaccine. Some clones are missing from TCRdb's copy, which holds only in-frame ones; the method was immunoSEQ multiplex PCR. This table holds tens of thousands of clones, 75% to 90% found once. The V gene's germline CDR1 is MNHNY and CDR2 SVGAGI (reference sequence). The ends were cut back, 8 bases at V and 2 bases at J, with 15 bases in the middle. This CDR3 contains 14 residues. As for this clone: What it binds is not known.

Study results and limitations: Clonal diversity was possibly underestimated, and the donors were mostly white British, with more females. The repertoires were collected only after the peak T cell response. Spike-wide vaccine-associated CD4 TCRs dominated at 160-218 and 743-854.

The sequence came from an adult who received the AZD1222 COVID-19 vaccine. The chain uses TRBV6-6 and TRBJ1-2; D gene ambiguous. The sequencing here drew on peripheral blood, taken 28 days after the second AZD1222 dose. The CDR3 coding sequence is TGTGCCAGCCTCCCCAGCGGGCAGAACTATGGCTACACCTTC. Translated, it gives CASLPSGQNYGYTF.